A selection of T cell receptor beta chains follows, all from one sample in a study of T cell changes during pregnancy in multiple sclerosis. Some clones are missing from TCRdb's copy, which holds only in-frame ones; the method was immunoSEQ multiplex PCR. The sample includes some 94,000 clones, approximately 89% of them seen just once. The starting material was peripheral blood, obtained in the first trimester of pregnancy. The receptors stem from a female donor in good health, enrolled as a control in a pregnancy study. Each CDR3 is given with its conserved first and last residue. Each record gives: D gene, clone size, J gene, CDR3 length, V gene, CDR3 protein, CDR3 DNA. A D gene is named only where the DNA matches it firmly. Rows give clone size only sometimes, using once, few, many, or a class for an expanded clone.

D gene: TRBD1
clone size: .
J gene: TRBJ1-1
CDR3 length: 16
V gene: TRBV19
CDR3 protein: CASSIYRTGVNTEAFF
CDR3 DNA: TGTGCCAGTAGTATTTACCGGACAGGGGTGAACACTGAAGCTTTCTTT

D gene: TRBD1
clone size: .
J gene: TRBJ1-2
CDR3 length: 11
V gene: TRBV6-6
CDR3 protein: CASSRDRVGVF
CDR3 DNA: TGTGCCAGCAGCCGAGACAGGGTGGGAGTCTTC

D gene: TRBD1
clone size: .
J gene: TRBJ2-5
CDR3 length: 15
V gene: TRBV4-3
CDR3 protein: CASSHGTGREETQYF
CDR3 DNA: TGCGCCAGCAGCCATGGGACAGGGAGGGAAGAGACCCAGTACTTC

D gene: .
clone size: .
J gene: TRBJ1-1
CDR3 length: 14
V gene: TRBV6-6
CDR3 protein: CASSSQGGNTEAFF
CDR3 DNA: TGTGCCAGCAGTTCGCAGGGTGGGAACACTGAAGCTTTCTTT

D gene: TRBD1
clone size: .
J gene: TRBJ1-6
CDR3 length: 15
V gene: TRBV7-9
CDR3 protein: CASSLIQGANSPLHF
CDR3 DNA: TGTGCCAGCAGCTTAATCCAGGGGGCGAATTCACCCCTCCACTTT

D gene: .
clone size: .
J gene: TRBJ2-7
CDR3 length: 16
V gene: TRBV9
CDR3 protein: CASSVDPGFTAVRQYF
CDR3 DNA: TGTGCCAGCAGCGTAGACCCGGGATTCACCGCTGTTAGGCAGTACTTC

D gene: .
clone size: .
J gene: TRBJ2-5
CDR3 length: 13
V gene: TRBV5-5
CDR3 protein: CASSLGGDETQYF
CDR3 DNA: TGTGCCAGCAGCTTGGGGGGGGACGAGACCCAGTACTTC

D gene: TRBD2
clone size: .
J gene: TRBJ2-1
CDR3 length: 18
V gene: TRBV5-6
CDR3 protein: CASSFGLAGASSYNEQFF
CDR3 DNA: TGTGCCAGCAGCTTTGGACTAGCGGGGGCCAGCTCCTACAATGAGCAGTTCTTC

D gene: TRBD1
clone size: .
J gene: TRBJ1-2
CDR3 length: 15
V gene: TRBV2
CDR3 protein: CASSSPGQGAYGYTF
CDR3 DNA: TGTGCCAGCAGTTCTCCGGGACAGGGAGCGTATGGCTACACCTTC

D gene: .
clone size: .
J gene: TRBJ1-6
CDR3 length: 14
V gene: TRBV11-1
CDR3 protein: CASSLEGYNSPLHF
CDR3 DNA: TGTGCCAGCAGCTTAGAGGGGTATAATTCACCCCTCCACTTT

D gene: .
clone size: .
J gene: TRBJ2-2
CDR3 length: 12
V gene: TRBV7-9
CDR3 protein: CASSSDTGELFF
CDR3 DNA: TGTGCCAGCAGCTCGGACACCGGGGAGCTGTTTTTT

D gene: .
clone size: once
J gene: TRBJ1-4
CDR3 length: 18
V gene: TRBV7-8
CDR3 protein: CASSLGRETGTVNEKLFF
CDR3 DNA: TGTGCCAGCAGCTTAGGGAGGGAGACCGGGACGGTCAATGAAAAACTGTTTTTT

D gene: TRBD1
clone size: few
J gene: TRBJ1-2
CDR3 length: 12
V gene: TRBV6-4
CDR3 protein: CASKGQGPGYTF
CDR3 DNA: TGTGCCAGCAAGGGACAGGGCCCCGGCTACACCTTC

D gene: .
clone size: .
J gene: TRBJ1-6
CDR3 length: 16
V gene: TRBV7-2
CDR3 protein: CASSGWGRSYNSPLHF
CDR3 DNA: TGTGCCAGCAGCGGTTGGGGGCGCTCCTATAATTCACCCCTCCACTTT

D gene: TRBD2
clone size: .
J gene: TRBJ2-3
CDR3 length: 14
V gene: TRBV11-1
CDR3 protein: CASSLAGSTDTQYF
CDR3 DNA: TGTGCCAGCAGTCTAGCGGGTAGCACAGATACGCAGTATTTT

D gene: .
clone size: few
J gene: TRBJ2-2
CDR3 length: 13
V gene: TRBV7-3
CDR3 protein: CASSSLDTGELFF
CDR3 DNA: TGTGCCAGCAGCTCACTAGACACCGGGGAGCTGTTTTTT

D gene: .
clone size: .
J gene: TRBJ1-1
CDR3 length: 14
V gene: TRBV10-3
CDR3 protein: CAISDQGGDPEAFF
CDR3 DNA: TGTGCCATCAGTGATCAGGGAGGGGATCCTGAAGCTTTCTTT

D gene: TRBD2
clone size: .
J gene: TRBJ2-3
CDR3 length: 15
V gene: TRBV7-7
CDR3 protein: CASSLSGGSTDTQYF
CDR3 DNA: TGTGCTAGCAGCCTTAGCGGGGGCAGCACAGATACGCAGTATTTT

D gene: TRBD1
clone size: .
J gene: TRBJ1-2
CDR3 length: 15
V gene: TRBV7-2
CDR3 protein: CASSSDRGGNYGYTF
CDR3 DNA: TGTGCCAGCAGCTCGGACAGGGGAGGTAACTATGGCTACACCTTC

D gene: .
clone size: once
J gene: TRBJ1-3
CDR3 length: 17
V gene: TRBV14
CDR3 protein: CASSQAPRFPATYTIYF
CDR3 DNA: TGTGCCAGCAGCCAGGCCCCTAGGTTCCCGGCTACCTACACCATATATTTT

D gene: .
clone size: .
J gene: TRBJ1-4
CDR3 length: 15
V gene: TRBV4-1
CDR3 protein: CASSQGLANNEKLFF
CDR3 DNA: TGCGCCAGCAGCCAAGGGTTGGCAAATAATGAAAAACTGTTTTTT

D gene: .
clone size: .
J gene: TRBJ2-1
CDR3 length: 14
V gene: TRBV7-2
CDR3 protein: CASSLDSTGSEQFF
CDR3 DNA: TGTGCCAGCAGCTTAGACTCCACAGGGAGTGAGCAGTTCTTC

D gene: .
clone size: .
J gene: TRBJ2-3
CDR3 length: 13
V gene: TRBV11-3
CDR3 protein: CASSKTSADTQYF
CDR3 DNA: TGTGCCAGCAGCAAGACTAGTGCAGATACGCAGTATTTT

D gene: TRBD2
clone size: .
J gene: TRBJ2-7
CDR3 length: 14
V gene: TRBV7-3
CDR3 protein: CASSPGTSVYEQYF
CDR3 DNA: TGTGCCAGCAGCCCCGGGACTAGCGTCTACGAGCAGTACTTC

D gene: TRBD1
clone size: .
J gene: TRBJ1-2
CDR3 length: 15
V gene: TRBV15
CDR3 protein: CATSRDIGQGDGYTF
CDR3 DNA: TGTGCCACCAGCAGAGATATAGGGCAGGGGGATGGCTACACCTTC

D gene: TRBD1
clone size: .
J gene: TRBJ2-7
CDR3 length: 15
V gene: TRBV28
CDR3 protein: CASSSPGQGAFEQYF
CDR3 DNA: TGTGCCAGCAGTTCCCCGGGACAGGGGGCTTTCGAGCAGTACTTC

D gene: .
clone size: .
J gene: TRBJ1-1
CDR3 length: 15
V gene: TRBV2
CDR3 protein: CASSSGRLSNTEAFF
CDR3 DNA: TGTGCCAGCAGCTCCGGCAGGTTGTCTAACACTGAAGCTTTCTTT

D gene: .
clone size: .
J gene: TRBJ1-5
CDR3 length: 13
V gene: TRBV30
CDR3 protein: CAWSGINGQPQHF
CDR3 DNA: TGTGCCTGGAGTGGTATCAACGGTCAGCCCCAGCATTTT

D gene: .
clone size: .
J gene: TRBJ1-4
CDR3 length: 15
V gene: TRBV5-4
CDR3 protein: CASSLDTSTNEKLFF
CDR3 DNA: TGTGCCAGCAGCTTGGACACCTCAACTAATGAAAAACTGTTTTTT

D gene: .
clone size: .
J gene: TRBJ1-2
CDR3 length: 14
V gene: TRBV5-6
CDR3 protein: CASSLGGGNYGYTF
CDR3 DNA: TGTGCCAGCAGCTTGGGGGGCGGAAACTATGGCTACACCTTC

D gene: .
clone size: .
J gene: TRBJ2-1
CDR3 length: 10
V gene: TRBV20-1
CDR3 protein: CSAIANEQFF
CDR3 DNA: TGCAGTGCTATTGCGAATGAGCAGTTCTTC

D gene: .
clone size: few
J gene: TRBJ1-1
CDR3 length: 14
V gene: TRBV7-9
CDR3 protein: CASTRGSMNTEAFF
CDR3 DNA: TGTGCCAGCACCCGAGGCAGCATGAACACTGAAGCTTTCTTT

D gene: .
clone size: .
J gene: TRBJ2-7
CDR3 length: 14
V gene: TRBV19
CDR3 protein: CASSVPGHSYEQYF
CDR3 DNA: TGTGCCAGTAGTGTACCGGGACACTCCTACGAGCAGTACTTC

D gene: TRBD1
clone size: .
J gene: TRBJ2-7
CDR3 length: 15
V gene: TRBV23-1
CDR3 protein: CASSPSRDRGHEQYF
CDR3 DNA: TGCGCCAGCAGCCCATCCAGGGACAGGGGACACGAGCAGTACTTC

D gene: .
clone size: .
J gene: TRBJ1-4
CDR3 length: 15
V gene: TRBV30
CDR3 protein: CAWSARQGWSEKLFF
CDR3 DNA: TGTGCCTGGAGCGCTCGTCAGGGGTGGAGTGAAAAACTGTTTTTT

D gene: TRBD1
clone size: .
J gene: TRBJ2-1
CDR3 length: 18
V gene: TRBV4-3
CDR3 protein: CASSQDQRGDRSLGEQFF
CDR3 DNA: TGCGCCAGCAGCCAAGATCAGCGAGGGGACAGGTCGCTAGGTGAGCAGTTCTTC

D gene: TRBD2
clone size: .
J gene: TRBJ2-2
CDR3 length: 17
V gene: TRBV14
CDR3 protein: CASSHPGTSGYTGELFF
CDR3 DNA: TGTGCCAGCAGCCATCCTGGGACTAGCGGGTACACCGGGGAGCTGTTTTTT

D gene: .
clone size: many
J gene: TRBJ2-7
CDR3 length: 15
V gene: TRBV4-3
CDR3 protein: CASSQSARSRGEQYF
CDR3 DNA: TGCGCCAGCAGCCAATCGGCTCGGTCTCGAGGCGAGCAGTACTTC

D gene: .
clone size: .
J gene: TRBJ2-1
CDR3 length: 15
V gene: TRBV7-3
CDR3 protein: CASSPGDAAYNEQFF
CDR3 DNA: TGTGCCAGCAGCCCGGGGGACGCAGCCTACAATGAGCAGTTCTTC

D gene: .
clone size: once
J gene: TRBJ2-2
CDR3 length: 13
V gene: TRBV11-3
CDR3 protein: CASSLAGERELFF
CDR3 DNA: TGTGCCAGCAGCTTAGCGGGGGAAAGGGAGCTGTTTTTT

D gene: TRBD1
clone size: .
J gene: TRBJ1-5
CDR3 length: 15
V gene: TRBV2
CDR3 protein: CASSRDRSAGQPQHF
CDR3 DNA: TGTGCCAGCAGCCGGGACAGGTCCGCGGGGCAGCCCCAGCATTTT

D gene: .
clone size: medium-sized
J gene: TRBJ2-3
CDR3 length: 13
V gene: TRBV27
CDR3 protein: CASSLSATDTQYF
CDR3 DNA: TGTGCCAGCAGTTTATCGGCCACAGATACGCAGTATTTT

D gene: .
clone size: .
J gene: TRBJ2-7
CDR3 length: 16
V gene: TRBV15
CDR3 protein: CATSRDEAGLPYEQYF
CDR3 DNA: TGTGCCACCAGCAGGGACGAGGCAGGGTTACCCTACGAGCAGTACTTC

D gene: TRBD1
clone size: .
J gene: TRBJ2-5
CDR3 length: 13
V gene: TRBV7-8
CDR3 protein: CASSKQGLTTQYF
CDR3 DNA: TGTGCCAGCAGCAAACAGGGGCTAACGACCCAGTACTTC

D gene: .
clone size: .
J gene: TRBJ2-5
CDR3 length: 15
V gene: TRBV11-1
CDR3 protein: CASSLAGTGKETQYF
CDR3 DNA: TGTGCCAGCAGCTTAGCTGGAACGGGGAAAGAGACCCAGTACTTC

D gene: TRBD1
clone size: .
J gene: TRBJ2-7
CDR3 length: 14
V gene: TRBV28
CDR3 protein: CASSRSPGQREQYF
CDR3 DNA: TGTGCCAGCAGCCGATCACCGGGACAGCGGGAGCAGTACTTC

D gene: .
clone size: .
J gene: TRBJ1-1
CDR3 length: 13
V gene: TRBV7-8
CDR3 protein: CASSLRQGTEAFF
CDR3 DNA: TGTGCCAGCAGCTTAAGGCAGGGCACTGAAGCTTTCTTT

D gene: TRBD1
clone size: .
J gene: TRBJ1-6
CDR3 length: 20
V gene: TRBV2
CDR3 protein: CASSSRTGVGGSSYNSPLHF
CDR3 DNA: TGTGCCAGCAGTTCCCGGACAGGCGTGGGTGGAAGCTCCTATAATTCACCCCTCCACTTT

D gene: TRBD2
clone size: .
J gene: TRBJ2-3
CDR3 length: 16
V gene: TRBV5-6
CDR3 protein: CASRAGLAGRADTQYF
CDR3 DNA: TGTGCCAGCAGGGCCGGACTAGCGGGGCGGGCAGATACGCAGTATTTT

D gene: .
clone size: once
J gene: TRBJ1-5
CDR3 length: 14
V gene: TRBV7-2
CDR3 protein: CASSPGGSNQPQHF
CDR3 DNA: TGTGCCAGCAGCCCGGGAGGATCGAATCAGCCCCAGCATTTT

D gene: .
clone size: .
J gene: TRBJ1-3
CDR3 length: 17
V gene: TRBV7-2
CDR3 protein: CASSPEGRGLSGNTIYF
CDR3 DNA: TGTGCCAGCAGCCCCGAAGGCAGGGGATTATCTGGAAACACCATATATTTT

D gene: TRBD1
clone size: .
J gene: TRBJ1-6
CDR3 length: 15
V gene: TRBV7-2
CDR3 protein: CASSLATGKNSPLHF
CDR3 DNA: TGTGCCAGCAGCTTAGCGACAGGGAAAAATTCACCCCTCCACTTT

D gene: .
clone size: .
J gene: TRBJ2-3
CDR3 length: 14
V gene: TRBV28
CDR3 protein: CASTRPLSPDTQYF
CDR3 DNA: TGTGCCAGCACCAGGCCCCTTTCCCCAGATACGCAGTATTTT